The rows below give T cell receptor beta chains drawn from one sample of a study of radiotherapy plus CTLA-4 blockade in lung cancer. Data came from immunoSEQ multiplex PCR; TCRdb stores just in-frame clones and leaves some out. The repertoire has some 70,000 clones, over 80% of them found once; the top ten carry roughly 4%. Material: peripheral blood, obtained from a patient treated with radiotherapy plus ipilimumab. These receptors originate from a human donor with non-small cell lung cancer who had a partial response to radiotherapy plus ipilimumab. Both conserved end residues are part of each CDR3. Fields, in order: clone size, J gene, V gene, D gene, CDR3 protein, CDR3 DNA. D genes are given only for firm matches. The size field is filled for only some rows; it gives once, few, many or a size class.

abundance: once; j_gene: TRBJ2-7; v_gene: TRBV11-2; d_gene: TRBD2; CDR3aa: CASSLVGSGTYEQYF; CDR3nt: TGTGCCAGCAGCTTAGTTGGTAGCGGGACCTACGAGCAGTACTTC
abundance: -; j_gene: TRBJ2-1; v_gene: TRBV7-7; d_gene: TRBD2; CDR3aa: CASSDGTSGTNEQFF; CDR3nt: TGTGCCAGCAGCGACGGGACTAGCGGAACCAATGAGCAGTTCTTC
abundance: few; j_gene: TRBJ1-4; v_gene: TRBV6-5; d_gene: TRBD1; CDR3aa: CASSATRGNEKLFF; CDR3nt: TGTGCCAGCAGTGCGACCAGGGGGAATGAAAAACTGTTTTTT
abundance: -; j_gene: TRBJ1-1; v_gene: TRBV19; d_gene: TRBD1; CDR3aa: CASSIRDSNEAFF; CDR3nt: TGTGCCAGTAGTATAAGGGACAGCAATGAAGCTTTCTTT
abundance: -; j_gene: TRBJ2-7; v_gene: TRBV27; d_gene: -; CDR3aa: CASGGGGHYEQYF; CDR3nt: TGTGCCAGCGGGGGAGGTGGGCATTACGAGCAGTACTTC
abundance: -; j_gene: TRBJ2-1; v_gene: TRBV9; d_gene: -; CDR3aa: CASSLHRVDEQFF; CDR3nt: TGTGCCAGCAGCTTACACAGGGTCGATGAGCAGTTCTTC
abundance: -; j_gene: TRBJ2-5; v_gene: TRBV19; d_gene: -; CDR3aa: CASSPREGRQETQYF; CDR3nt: TGTGCCAGTAGTCCTCGAGAGGGCAGGCAGGAGACCCAGTACTTC
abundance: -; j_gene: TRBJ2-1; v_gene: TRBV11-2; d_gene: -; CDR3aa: CASSIDSYNEQFF; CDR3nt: TGTGCCAGCAGCATCGACAGTTACAATGAGCAGTTCTTC
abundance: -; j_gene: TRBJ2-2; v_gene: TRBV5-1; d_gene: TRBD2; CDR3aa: CASSFLAGGGTGELFF; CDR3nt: TGCGCCAGCAGCTTCCTAGCGGGAGGAGGGACCGGGGAGCTGTTTTTT
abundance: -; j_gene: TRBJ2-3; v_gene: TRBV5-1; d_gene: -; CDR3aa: CASSLGGRGTGDTQYF; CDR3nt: TGCGCCAGCAGCTTGGGGGGGAGGGGGACCGGAGATACGCAGTATTTT
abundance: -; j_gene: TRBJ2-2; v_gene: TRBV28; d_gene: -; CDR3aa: CAGETPNTGELFF; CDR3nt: TGTGCGGGAGAGACTCCGAACACCGGGGAGCTGTTTTTT
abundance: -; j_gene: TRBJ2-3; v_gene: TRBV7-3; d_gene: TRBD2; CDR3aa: CASSPGGDTQYF; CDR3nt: TGTGCCAGCAGCCCGGGGGGGGATACGCAGTATTTT
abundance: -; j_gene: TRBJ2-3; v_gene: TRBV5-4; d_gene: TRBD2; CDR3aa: CASSLRLAGELDTQYF; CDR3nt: TGTGCCAGCAGCTTGCGACTAGCGGGAGAATTGGATACGCAGTATTTT
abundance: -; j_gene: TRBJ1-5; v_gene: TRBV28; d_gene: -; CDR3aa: CASTAAAGEDQPQHF; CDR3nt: TGTGCCAGCACCGCCGCGGCCGGGGAGGATCAGCCCCAGCATTTT
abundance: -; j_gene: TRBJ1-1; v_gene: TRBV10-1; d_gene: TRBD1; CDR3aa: CASSTTGANTEAFF; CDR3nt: TGCGCCAGCAGTACGACAGGGGCGAACACTGAAGCTTTCTTT
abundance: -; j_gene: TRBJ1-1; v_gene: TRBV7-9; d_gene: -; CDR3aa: CASSLRGENTEAFF; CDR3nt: TGTGCCAGCAGCCTACGGGGGGAGAACACTGAAGCTTTCTTT
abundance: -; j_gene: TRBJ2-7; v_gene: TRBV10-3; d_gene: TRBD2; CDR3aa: CAISELAGSYEQYF; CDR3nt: TGTGCCATCAGTGAACTAGCGGGTAGCTACGAGCAGTACTTC
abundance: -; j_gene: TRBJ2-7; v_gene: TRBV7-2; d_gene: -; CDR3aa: CASSRTDYEQYF; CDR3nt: TGTGCCAGCAGCCGGACAGACTACGAGCAGTACTTC
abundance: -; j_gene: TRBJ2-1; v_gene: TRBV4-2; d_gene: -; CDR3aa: CASSQERLDPGEQFF; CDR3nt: TGTGCCAGCAGCCAAGAGAGGTTAGATCCTGGGGAGCAGTTCTTC
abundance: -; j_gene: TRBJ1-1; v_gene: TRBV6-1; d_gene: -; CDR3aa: CASSFPRVDTEAFF; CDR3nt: TGTGCCAGCAGCTTCCCGCGAGTTGACACTGAAGCTTTCTTT
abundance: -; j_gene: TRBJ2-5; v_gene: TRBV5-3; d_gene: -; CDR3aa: CARSWGRRGHAAKRETQYF; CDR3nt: TGTGCCAGAAGCTGGGGGCGAAGGGGCCACGCTGCGAAGAGAGAGACCCAGTACTTC
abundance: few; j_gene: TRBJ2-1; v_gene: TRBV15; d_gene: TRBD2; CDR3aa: CATSRGTSGSSSYNEQFF; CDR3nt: TGTGCCACCAGCAGAGGGACTAGCGGGTCAAGCTCCTACAATGAGCAGTTCTTC
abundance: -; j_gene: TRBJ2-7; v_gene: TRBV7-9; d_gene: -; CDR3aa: CASSMGPAEQYF; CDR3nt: TGTGCCAGCAGCATGGGCCCCGCGGAGCAGTACTTC
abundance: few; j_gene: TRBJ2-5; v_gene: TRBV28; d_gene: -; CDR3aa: CASRGQQVETQYF; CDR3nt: TGTGCCAGCAGAGGTCAGCAGGTGGAGACCCAGTACTTC
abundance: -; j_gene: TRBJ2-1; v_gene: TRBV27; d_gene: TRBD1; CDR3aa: CASSLLGQGSAASSYNEQFF; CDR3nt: TGTGCCAGCAGTTTATTGGGACAGGGATCTGCCGCGAGCTCCTACAATGAGCAGTTCTTC
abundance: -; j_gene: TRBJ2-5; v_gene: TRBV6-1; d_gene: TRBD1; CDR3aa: CATRGQLFGDQYF; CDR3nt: TGTGCCACCAGGGGACAGCTCTTCGGGGACCAGTACTTC
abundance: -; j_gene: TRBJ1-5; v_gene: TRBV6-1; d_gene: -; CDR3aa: CASSESGQPQHF; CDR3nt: TGTGCCAGCAGTGAATCGGGTCAGCCCCAGCATTTT
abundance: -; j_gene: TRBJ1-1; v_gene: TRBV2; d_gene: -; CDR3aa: CASILGDEAFF; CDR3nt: TGTGCCAGCATCCTAGGGGATGAAGCTTTCTTT
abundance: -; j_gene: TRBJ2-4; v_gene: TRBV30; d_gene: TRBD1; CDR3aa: CAWKGQGLDIQYF; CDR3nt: TGTGCCTGGAAGGGACAGGGGTTGGACATTCAGTACTTC
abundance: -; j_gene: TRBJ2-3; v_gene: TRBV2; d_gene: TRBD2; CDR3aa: CASSEGTSLDTQYF; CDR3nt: TGTGCCAGCAGTGAAGGGACTAGTTTGGATACGCAGTATTTT
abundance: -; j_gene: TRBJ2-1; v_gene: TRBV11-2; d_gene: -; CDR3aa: CASSLRVEQFF; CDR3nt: TGTGCCAGCAGCCTTAGAGTTGAGCAGTTCTTC
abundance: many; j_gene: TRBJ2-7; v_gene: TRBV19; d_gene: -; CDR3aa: CASSIVQGASYEQYF; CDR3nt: TGTGCCAGTAGTATAGTCCAAGGGGCCTCCTACGAGCAGTACTTC
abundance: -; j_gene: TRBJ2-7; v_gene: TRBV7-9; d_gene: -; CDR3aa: CASRQGMGEQYF; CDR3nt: TGTGCCAGCAGACAGGGAATGGGCGAGCAGTACTTC